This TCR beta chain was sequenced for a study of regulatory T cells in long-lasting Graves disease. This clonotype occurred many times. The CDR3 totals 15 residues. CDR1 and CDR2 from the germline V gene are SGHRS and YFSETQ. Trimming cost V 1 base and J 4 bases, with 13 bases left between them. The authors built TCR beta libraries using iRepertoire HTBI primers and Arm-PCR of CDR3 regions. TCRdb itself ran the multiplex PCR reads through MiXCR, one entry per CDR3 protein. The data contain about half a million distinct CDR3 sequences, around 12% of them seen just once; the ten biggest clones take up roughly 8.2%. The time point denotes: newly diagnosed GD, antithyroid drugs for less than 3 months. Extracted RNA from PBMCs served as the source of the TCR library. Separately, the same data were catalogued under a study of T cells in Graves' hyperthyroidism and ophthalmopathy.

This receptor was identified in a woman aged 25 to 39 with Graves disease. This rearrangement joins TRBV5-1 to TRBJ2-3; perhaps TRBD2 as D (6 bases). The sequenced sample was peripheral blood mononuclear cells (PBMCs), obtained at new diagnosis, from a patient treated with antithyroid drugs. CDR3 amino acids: CASSLSGVSSDTQYF. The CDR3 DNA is TGCGCCAGCAGCTTGTCGGGAGTCTCTTCAGATACGCAGTATTTT.